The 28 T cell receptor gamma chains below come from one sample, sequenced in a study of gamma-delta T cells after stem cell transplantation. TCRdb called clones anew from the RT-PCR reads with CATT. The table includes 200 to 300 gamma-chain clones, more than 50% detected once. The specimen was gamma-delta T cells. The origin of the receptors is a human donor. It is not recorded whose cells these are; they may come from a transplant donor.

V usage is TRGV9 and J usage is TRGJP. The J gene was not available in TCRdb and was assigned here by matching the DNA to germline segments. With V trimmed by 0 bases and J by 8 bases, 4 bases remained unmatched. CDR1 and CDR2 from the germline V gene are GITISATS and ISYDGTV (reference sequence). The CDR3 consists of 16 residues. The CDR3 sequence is CALWEVIKLGKKIKVF. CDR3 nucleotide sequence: TGTGCCTTGTGGGAGGTGATCAAGTTGGGCAAAAAAATCAAGGTATTT.

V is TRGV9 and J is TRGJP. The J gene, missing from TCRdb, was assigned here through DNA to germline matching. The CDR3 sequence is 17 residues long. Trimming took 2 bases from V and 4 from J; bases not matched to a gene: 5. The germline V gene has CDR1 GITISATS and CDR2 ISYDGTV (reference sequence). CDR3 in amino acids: CALWEGHQELGKKIKVF. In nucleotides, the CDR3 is TGTGCCTTGTGGGAGGGCCATCAAGAGTTGGGCAAAAAAATCAAGGTATTT.

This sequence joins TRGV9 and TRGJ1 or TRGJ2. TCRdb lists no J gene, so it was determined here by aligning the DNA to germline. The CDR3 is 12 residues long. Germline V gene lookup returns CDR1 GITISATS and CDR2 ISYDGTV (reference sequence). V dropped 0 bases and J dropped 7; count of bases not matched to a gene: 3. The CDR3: CALWEVQYKKLF. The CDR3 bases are TGTGCCTTGTGGGAGGTGCAATATAAGAAACTCTTT.

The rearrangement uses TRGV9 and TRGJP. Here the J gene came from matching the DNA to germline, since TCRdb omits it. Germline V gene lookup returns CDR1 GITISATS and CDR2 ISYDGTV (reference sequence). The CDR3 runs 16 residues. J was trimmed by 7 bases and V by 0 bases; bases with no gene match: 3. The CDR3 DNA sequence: TGTGCCTTGTGGGAGGTGTGGGAGTTGGGCAAAAAAATCAAGGTATTT. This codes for CALWEVWELGKKIKVF.

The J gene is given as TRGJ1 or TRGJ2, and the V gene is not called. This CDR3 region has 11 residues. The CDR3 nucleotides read TGTGCCACCTGGGATAGACGGAAGAAACTCTTT. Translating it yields CATWDRRKKLF.

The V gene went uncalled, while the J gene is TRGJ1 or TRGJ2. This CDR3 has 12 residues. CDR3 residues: CALWEGYYKKLF. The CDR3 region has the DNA TGTGCCTTGTGGGAGGGATATTATAAGAAACTCTTT.

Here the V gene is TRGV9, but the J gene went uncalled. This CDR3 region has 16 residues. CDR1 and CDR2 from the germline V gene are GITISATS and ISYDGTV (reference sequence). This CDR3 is CALWDPQELGKKIKVF. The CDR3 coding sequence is TGTGCCTTGTGGGACCCGCAAGAGTTGGGCAAAAAAATCAAGGTGTTT.

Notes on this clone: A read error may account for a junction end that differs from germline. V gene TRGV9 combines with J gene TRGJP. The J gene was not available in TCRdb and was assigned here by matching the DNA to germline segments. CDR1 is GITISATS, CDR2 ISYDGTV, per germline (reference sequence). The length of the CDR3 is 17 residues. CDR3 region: CALWEVKEELGKKNKVF. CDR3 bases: TGTGCCTTGTGGGAGGTTAAAGAAGAGTTGGGCAAAAAAAACAAGGTATTT.

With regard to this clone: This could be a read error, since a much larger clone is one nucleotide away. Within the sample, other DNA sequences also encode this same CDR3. The DNA for the CDR3 is TGCGCCTTGTGGGAGCCACAAGAGTTGGGCAAAAAAATCAAGGTATTT. It specifies CALWEPQELGKKIKVF. The chain links TRGV9 to TRGJP. In the absence of a J gene in TCRdb, the DNA was matched to germline to assign it here. The CDR3 is 16 residues long. Per the germline V gene, CDR1 is GITISATS and CDR2 is ISYDGTV (reference sequence).

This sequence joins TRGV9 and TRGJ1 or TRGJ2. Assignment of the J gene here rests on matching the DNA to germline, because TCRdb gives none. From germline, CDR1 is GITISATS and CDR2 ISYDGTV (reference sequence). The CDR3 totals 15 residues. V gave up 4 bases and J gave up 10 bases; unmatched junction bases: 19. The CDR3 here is CALWDPYQGKGKKLF. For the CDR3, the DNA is TGTGCCTTGTGGGACCCCTACCAGGGCAAGGGGAAGAAACTCTTT.

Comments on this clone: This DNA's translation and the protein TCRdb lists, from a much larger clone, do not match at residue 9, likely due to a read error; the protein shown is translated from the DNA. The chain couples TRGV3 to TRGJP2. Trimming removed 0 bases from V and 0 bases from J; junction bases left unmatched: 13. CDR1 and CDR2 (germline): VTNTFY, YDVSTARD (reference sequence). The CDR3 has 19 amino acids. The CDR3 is CATWDRPNQADSSDWIKTF. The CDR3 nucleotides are TGTGCCACCTGGGACAGGCCGAATCAGGCCGATAGTAGTGATTGGATCAAGACGTTT.

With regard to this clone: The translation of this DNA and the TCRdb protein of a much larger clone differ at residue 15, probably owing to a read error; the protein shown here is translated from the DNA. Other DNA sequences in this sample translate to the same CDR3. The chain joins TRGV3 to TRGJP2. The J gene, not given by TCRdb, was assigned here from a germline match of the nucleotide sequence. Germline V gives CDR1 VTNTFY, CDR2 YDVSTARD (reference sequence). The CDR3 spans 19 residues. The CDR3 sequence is CATWDRPNRADSSDRIKTF. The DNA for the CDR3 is TGTGCCACCTGGGACAGGCCGAATCGGGCCGATAGTAGTGATAGGATCAAGACGTTT.

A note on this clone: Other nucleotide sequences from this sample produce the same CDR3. CDR3 in amino acids: CALWEVEELGKKIKVF. Here the CDR3 DNA reads TGTGCCTTGTGGGAGGTGGAGGAGTTGGGCAAAAAAATCAAGGTATTT. The chain joins TRGV9 to TRGJP. No J gene is reported in TCRdb; it was inferred here by comparing the DNA with germline. The CDR3 loop spans 16 amino acids. Germline CDR1 reads GITISATS; CDR2 reads ISYDGTV (reference sequence). The V and J ends lost 0 bases and 7 bases, in that order; junction bases with no gene match: 3.

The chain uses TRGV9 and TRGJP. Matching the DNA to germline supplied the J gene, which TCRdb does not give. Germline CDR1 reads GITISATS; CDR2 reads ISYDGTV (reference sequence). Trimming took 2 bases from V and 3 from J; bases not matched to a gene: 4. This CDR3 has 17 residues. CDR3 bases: TGTGCCTTGTGGGAGGCAGCGCAAGAGTTGGGCAAAAAAATCAAGGTATTT. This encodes CALWEAAQELGKKIKVF.

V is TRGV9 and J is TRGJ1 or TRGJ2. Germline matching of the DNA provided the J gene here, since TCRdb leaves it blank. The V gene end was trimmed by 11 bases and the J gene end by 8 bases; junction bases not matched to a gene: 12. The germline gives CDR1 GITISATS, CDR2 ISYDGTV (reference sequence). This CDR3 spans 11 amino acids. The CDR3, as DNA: TGTGCCTCCCCCGGGACTAATAAGAAACTCTTT. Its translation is CASPGTNKKLF.

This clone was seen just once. The CDR3 region has the DNA TGTGCCACCTGGGACGGGCCCTTTAATTATTATAAGAAACTCTTT. It is translated as CATWDGPFNYYKKLF. The chain recombines TRGV2 with TRGJ1 or TRGJ2. The J gene is absent in TCRdb and was assigned here via DNA matching to germline. The CDR3 is 15 amino acids. V dropped 0 bases and J dropped 1; count of bases not matched to a gene: 6. CDR1 and CDR2 (germline): EGSNGY, YDSYNSKV.

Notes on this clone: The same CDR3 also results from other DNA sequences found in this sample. This chain's CDR3 is CALWERRYKKLF. CDR3 bases: TGTGCCTTGTGGGAGCGTCGGTATAAGAAACTCTTT. V is TRGV9 and J is TRGJ1 or TRGJ2. TCRdb records no J gene; here it was assigned by comparing the DNA to germline. This CDR3 contains 12 residues. Germline V gene lookup returns CDR1 GITISATS and CDR2 ISYDGTV (reference sequence). V was clipped by 3 bases and J by 7 bases; unmatched bases: 6.

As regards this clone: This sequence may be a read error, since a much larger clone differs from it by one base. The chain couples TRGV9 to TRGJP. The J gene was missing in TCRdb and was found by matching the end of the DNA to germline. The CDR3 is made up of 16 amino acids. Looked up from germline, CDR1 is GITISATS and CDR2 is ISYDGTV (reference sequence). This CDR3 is CALGEVEELGKKIKVF. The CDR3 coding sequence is TGTGCCTTGGGGGAGGTGGAAGAGTTGGGCAAAAAAATCAAGGTATTT.

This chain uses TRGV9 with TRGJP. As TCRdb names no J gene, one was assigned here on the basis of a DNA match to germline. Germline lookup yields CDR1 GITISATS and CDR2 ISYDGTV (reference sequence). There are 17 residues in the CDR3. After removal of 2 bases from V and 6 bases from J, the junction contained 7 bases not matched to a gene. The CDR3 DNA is TGTGCCTTGTGGGAGGCGGGTGGAGAGTTGGGCAAAAAAATCAAGGTATTT. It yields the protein CALWEAGGELGKKIKVF.

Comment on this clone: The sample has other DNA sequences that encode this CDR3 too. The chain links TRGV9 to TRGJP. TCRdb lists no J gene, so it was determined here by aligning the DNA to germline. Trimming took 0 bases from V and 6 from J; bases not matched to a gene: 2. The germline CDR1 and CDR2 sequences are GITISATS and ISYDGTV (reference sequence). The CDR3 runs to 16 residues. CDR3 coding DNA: TGTGCCTTGTGGGAGGTGCGAGAGTTGGGCAAAAAAATCAAGGTATTT. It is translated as CALWEVRELGKKIKVF.

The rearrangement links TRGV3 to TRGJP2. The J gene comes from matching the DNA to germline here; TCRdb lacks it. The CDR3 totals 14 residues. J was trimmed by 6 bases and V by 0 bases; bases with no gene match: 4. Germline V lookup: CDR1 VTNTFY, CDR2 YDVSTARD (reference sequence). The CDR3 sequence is CATWDRPRDWIKTF. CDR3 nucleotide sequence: TGTGCCACCTGGGACAGGCCCCGTGATTGGATCAAGACGTTT.

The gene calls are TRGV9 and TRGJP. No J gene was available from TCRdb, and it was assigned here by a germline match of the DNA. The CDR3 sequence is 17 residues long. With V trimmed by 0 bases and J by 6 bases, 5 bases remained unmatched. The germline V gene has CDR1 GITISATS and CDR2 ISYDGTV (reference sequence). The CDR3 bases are TGTGCCTTGTGGGAGGTGCAGGGAGAGTTGGGCAAAAAAATCAAGGTATTT. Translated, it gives CALWEVQGELGKKIKVF.

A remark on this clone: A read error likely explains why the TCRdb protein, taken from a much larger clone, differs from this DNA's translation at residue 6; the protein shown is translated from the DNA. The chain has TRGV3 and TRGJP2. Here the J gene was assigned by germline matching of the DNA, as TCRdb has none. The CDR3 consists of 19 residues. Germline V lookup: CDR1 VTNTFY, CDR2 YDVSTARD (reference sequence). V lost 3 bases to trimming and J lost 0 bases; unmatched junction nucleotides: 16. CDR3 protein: CATWDGPNRADSSDWIKTF. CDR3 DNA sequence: TGTGCCACCTGGGACGGGCCGAATCGGGCCGATAGTAGTGATTGGATCAAGACGTTT.

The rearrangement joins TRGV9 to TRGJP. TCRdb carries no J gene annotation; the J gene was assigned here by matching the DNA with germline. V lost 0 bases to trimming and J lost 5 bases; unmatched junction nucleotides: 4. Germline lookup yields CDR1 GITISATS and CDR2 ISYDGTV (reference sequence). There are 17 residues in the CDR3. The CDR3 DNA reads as TGTGCCTTGTGGGAGGTGCAGGAAGAGTTGGGCAAAAAAATCAAGGTATTT. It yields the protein CALWEVQEELGKKIKVF.

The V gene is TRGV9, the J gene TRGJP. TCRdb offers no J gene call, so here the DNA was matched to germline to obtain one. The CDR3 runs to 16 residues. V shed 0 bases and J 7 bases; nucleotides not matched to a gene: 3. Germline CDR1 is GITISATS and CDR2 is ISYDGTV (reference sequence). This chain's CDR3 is CALWEVSELGKKIKVF. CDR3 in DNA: TGTGCCTTGTGGGAGGTGTCTGAGTTGGGCAAAAAAATCAAGGTATTT.

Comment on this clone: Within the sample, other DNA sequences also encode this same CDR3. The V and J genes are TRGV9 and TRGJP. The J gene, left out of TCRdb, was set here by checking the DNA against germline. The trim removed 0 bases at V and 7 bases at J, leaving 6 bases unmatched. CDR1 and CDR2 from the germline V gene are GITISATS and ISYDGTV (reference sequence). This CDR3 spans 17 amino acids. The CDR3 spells CALWEVRGELGKKIKVF. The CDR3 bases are TGTGCCTTGTGGGAGGTGCGGGGGGAGTTGGGCAAAAAAATCAAGGTATTT.

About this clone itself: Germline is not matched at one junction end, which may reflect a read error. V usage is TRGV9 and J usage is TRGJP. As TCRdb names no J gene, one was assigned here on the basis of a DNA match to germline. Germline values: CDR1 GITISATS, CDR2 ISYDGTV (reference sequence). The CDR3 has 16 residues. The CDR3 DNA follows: TGTGCCTTGTGGGGGGTGCAGGAGTTGGGCAAAAAAATCAAGGTATTT. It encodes CALWGVQELGKKIKVF.

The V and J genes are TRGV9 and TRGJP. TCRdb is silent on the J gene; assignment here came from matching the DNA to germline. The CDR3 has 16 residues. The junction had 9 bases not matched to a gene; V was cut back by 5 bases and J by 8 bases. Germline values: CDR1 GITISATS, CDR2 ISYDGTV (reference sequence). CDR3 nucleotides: TGTGCCTTGTGGGGGGAGGGGAAGTTGGGCAAAAAAATCAAGGTATTT. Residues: CALWGEGKLGKKIKVF.